This TCR beta chain emerged from a study of cytomegalovirus exposure and HLA in healthy donors. Study in general: Unique TCRs from HLA-typed donors, 70 million to 85 million of them, were held in an early data release. Study outcomes and limitations: The study recorded 164 TCR beta chains that were cytomegalovirus-associated. Later analysis associated a missense DCLRE1C variant with TCR beta V- and J-gene trimming.

With respect to this clone: As yet, its antigen is unknown.

The PCR used 60 Vbeta and 13 Jbeta primers. The data were produced by immunoSEQ multiplex PCR, yet TCRdb's version contains in-frame clones alone and is incomplete. The sample comprises some 150,000 clones, nearly 80% of which are singletons, and around 9.8% rests with the top ten. Regarding donors, all were healthy bone marrow donors. Germline lookup yields CDR1 MNHEY and CDR2 SVGAGI. The CDR3 extends over 13 amino acids. The germline V and J ends were trimmed by 3 bases and 7 bases, with 10 bases remaining between them. The TCR comes from a man aged 18 to 29 in good health and CMV-seropositive. V gene TRBV6-5 combines with J gene TRBJ2-1, with D perhaps matching TRBD2 (6 bases). Sequenced sample: PBMCs. The CDR3 spells CASSYGGANEQFF. In DNA, the CDR3 is TGTGCCAGCAGTTATGGAGGGGCGAATGAGCAGTTCTTC.